Each of the 22 T cell receptor beta chains below was sequenced from the same sample in a study of blood T cell repertoires in COVID-19. Generated by immunoSEQ multiplex PCR, the TCRdb table keeps only in-frame clones and is missing some. This table has tens of thousands of clones, around 87% appearing once. Sequenced: peripheral blood. The source is a male donor with acute or convalescent COVID-19.

The rearrangement uses TRBV7-2 and TRBJ2-3; 9 bases are a match to TRBD2. V shed 4 bases, J shed 1 base, and the junction held 3 bases outside the gene matches. CDR3 length: 15 residues. Germline assignment: CDR1 SGHTA and CDR2 FQGNSA. The CDR3 here is CASSSKRGGTDTQYF. DNA of the CDR3: TGTGCCAGCAGCTCGAAGCGGGGGGGCACAGATACGCAGTATTTT.

The chain employs TRBV19 and TRBJ2-5; the match to TRBD2 covers 10 bases. The CDR3 has 15 amino acids. Germline trimming cut 6 bases from V and 4 bases from J; bases unmatched to any gene: 8. CDR1 is LNHDA, CDR2 SQIVND, per germline (reference sequence). As DNA, the CDR3 is TGTGCCAGTAGGGGGAGCGGGGGGGCCGGAGAGACCCAGTACTTC. This gives the protein CASRGSGGAGETQYF.

The rearrangement joins TRBV28 to TRBJ2-5; D gene ambiguous. Germline V gives CDR1 MDHEN, CDR2 SYDVKM. The germline V and J ends were trimmed by 2 bases and 4 bases, with 5 bases remaining between them. This CDR3 has 12 residues. CDR3 sequence: CASSLNRETQYF. The CDR3, as DNA: TGTGCCAGCAGTTTAAATCGAGAGACCCAGTACTTC.

This chain connects TRBV6-1 to TRBJ1-1, with D perhaps matching TRBD1 (5 bases). Germline-derived CDR1 and CDR2 are MNHNS and SASEGT. The CDR3 sequence is 15 residues long. The V end was cut by 2 bases, the J end by 6 bases, with 16 bases between. The CDR3 DNA sequence: TGTGCCAGCAGTGAAACTTGGCGGGACGACCCTGAAGCTTTCTTT. It encodes CASSETWRDDPEAFF.

V gene TRBV6-5 combines with J gene TRBJ2-7, with a possible D match to TRBD1 (6 bases). CDR3 length: 12 amino acids. Germline values: CDR1 MNHEY, CDR2 SVGAGI. V was trimmed by 7 bases and J by 1 base, leaving 8 bases between them. CDR3 sequence: CASTDRSYEQYF. The CDR3 DNA sequence: TGTGCCAGCACGGACAGATCCTACGAGCAGTACTTC.

This clone is a singleton in its sample. The chain links TRBV15 to TRBJ1-2; 10 bases agree with TRBD1. The germline CDR1 and CDR2 sequences are LNHNV and YYDKDF (reference sequence). The CDR3 has 14 residues. J gave up 7 bases and V 3 bases, and 5 bases lay outside the gene matches. The CDR3 region has the DNA TGTGCCACCAGCAGGACAGGGGGCCTGGTTGGCTACACCTTC. Its protein product is CATSRTGGLVGYTF.

This clone was detected only a few times. This rearrangement joins TRBV5-4 to TRBJ1-6; 7 bases align to TRBD1. V shed 4 bases, J shed 13 bases, and the junction held 17 bases outside the gene matches. The CDR3 is made up of 16 amino acids. In germline, CDR1 is SGHNT, CDR2 YYREEE (reference sequence). The DNA of the CDR3 is TGTGCCAGCAGCCCGTGTGAAGGGACAGACCAGCTTCCCCTCCACTTT. Amino acid sequence: CASSPCEGTDQLPLHF.

This clone appeared a single time. V and J are TRBV5-4 and TRBJ1-1, with a possible D match to TRBD1 (6 bases). Between the trimmed V and J ends, which lost 4 bases and 12 bases, there was a span of 16 bases. The CDR3 contains 12 residues. Germline V CDR1 and CDR2: SGHNT, YYREEE (reference sequence). The CDR3 region has the DNA TGTGCCAGCAGCCGAGTACAGGGAGAGTCTTTCTTT. This translates into CASSRVQGESFF. The whole variable domain, remainder taken from reference TRBV5-4 and TRBJ1-1, is ETGVTQSPTHLIKTRGQQVTLRCSSQSGHNTVSWYQQALGQGPQFIFQYYREEENGRGNFPPRFSGLQFPNYSSELNVNALELDDSALYLCASSRVQGESFFGQGTRLTVV.

The chain recombines TRBV5-1 with TRBJ1-1; 7 bases fit TRBD1. Germline V lookup: CDR1 SGHRS, CDR2 YFSETQ. Germline trimming cut 4 bases from V and 1 base from J; bases unmatched to any gene: 7. The CDR3 runs 15 residues. The CDR3 coding sequence is TGCGCCAGCAGCGTACCGGGACAGACGAACACTGAAGCTTTCTTT. This encodes CASSVPGQTNTEAFF.

The rearrangement joins TRBV6-6 to TRBJ1-3, with no clear D. CDR3 length equals 16 residues. CDR1 and CDR2 from the germline V gene are MNHNY and SVGAGI (reference sequence). V shed 1 base and J shed 2 bases, with 12 bases lying between them. The CDR3 nucleotides are TGTGCCAGCAGTTACTTCTCCGGGGTAACTGGAAACACCATATATTTT. Translating gives CASSYFSGVTGNTIYF.

This clone was observed once. The chain combines TRBV19 with TRBJ1-4; 7 bases agree with TRBD1. The CDR3 sequence is 14 residues long. CDR1 is LNHDA and CDR2 is SQIVND in the germline V gene (reference sequence). After removal of 5 bases from V and 6 bases from J, the junction contained 6 bases not matched to a gene. CDR3: CASSSTGFYEKLFF. The CDR3 DNA sequence: TGTGCCAGTAGTTCGACAGGGTTCTATGAAAAACTGTTTTTT.

This chain joins TRBV7-2 and TRBJ1-6; D remains unclear. Germline CDR1 reads SGHTA; CDR2 reads FQGNSA. With 5 bases removed from V and 13 bases from J, the gap between germline ends came to 12 bases. The CDR3 runs 12 residues. CDR3 bases: TGTGCCAGCAGCCTGATCACGGGGCCCCTCCACTTT. The encoded protein is CASSLITGPLHF.

This clone showed up just once. The rearrangement joins TRBV3-1 (or the pseudogene TRBV3-2) to TRBJ1-4, with D tentatively TRBD1 (5 bases). CDR1 is LGHDT, CDR2 YNNKEL, per germline (reference sequence). V was pared by 4 bases and J by 0 bases, with 9 bases between. The CDR3 covers 15 residues. CDR3 in DNA: TGTGCCAGCAGCCGGGGGGGTTCAACTAATGAAAAACTGTTTTTT. Amino acids: CASSRGGSTNEKLFF.

The genes are TRBV5-1 and TRBJ2-3; 8 bases are shared with TRBD1. CDR3 length equals 15 residues. In germline, CDR1 is SGHRS, CDR2 YFSETQ. After removal of 0 bases from V and 4 bases from J, the junction contained 4 bases not matched to a gene. The CDR3 region is CASSLGQGWADTQYF. The DNA of the CDR3 is TGCGCCAGCAGCTTGGGACAGGGGTGGGCAGATACGCAGTATTTT.

The chain joins TRBV18 to TRBJ2-3; D call uncertain. Germline V gene lookup returns CDR1 KGHSH and CDR2 LQKENI. The CDR3 totals 14 residues. V was cut by 4 bases and J by 1 base, with 9 bases left in between. The CDR3 loop is CASSQTLRTDTQYF. The DNA of the CDR3 is TGTGCCAGCTCACAGACACTCCGCACAGATACGCAGTATTTT.

This chain joins TRBV7-2 and TRBJ1-5; D gene unclear. Trimming cost V 2 bases and J 5 bases, with 22 bases left between them. The CDR3 totals 18 residues. The V gene's germline CDR1 is SGHTA and CDR2 FQGNSA. CDR3 loop: CASSLLARTWEGHQPQHF. Here the CDR3 DNA reads TGTGCCAGCAGCTTATTGGCCCGAACCTGGGAGGGCCATCAGCCCCAGCATTTT.

The CDR3 DNA sequence: TGTGCCAGCTCGATCGGCAGGGGGTACAATGAGCAGTTCTTC. It codes for CASSIGRGYNEQFF. The V and J genes are TRBV6-5 and TRBJ2-1, with 7 bases aligning to TRBD1. The CDR3 spans 14 residues. Germline V gives CDR1 MNHEY, CDR2 SVGAGI. V shed 8 bases, J shed 4 bases, and the junction held 8 bases outside the gene matches.

The gene calls are TRBV19 and TRBJ2-3; a possible D gene is TRBD2 (5 bases). Trimming stripped 2 bases from V and 0 bases from J, with 21 bases between. This CDR3 has 19 amino acids. From germline, CDR1 is LNHDA and CDR2 SQIVND (reference sequence). CDR3 nucleotide sequence: TGTGCCAGTAGTATATCCCTAGCTCTAACCTTCTCTAGCACAGATACGCAGTATTTT. Its translation is CASSISLALTFSSTDTQYF.

CDR3 nucleotides: TGTGCCAGCAGCGTTAGCGGGGGGAAAGAGACCCAGTACTTC. It translates to CASSVSGGKETQYF. The chain is built from TRBV7-2 and TRBJ2-5; 10 nucleotides line up with TRBD2. V shed 5 bases and J 3 bases; nucleotides not matched to a gene: 3. This CDR3 has 14 amino acids. The germline V gene encodes CDR1 SGHTA and CDR2 FQGNSA.

This chain uses TRBV29-1 with TRBJ1-1, with D perhaps TRBD1 (6 bases). V was clipped by 5 bases and J by 1 base, with 17 bases between them. The CDR3 length is 15 residues. Per germline, CDR1 SQVTM and CDR2 ANQGSEA. The CDR3 reads CSVCCPQGQNTEAFF. The CDR3 region has the DNA TGCAGCGTTTGCTGTCCACAGGGCCAGAACACTGAAGCTTTCTTT.

DNA of the CDR3: TGTGCCAGCAGTTACTCCCGAGCCACAGTCTTCTCTGAAGCTTTCTTT. This codes for CASSYSRATVFSEAFF. This chain uses TRBV6-6 with TRBJ1-1, with D unresolved. The CDR3 has 16 residues. Germline V lookup: CDR1 MNHNY, CDR2 SVGAGI (reference sequence). The germline V and J ends were trimmed by 0 bases and 6 bases, with 17 bases remaining between them.

The chain's CDR3 is CASTTLGRTGSTDTQYF. The CDR3 bases are TGTGCCAGCACCACGTTAGGCCGGACAGGTAGCACAGATACGCAGTATTTT. The chain recombines TRBV5-6 with TRBJ2-3, with 7 positions matching TRBD1. V shed 6 bases and J 0 bases; nucleotides not matched to a gene: 13. The germline gives CDR1 SGHDT, CDR2 YYEEEE. The CDR3 covers 17 residues.